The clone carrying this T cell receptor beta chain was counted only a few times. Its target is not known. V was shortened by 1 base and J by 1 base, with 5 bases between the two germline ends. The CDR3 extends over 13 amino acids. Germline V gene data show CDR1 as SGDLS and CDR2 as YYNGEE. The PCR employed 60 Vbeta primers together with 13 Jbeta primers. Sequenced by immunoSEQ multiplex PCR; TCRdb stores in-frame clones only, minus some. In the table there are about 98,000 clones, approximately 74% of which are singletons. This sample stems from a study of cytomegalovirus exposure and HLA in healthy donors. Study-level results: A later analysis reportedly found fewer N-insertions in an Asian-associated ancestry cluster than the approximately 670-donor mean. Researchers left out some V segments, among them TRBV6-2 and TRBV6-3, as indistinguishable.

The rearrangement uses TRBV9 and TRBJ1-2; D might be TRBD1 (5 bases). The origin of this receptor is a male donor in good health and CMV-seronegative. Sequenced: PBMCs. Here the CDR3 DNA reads TGTGCCAGCAGCGTAAGGGGTAACTATGGCTACACCTTC. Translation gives CASSVRGNYGYTF.